This T cell receptor (beta chain) was sequenced in a study of OX40 agonist ivuxolimab in advanced cancers. For the study at large: Patients treated during dose escalation were battling hepatocellular carcinoma, melanoma, renal cell or head and neck cancer. General study points: At doses 0.1 to 3.0 mg/kg, CD4+ and CD8+ clones expanded.

Per germline, CDR1 SNHLY and CDR2 FYNNEI. V was shortened by 1 base and J by 0 bases, with 8 bases between the two germline ends. CDR3 length: 15 residues. Here immunoSEQ multiplex PCR was the method, and the copy in TCRdb shows in-frame clones only, minus some. The data hold roughly 35,000 clones, with 88% observed a single time. Comments on this clone: The antigen remains undetermined.

Sequenced here: CD4+ or CD8+ T cells sorted from blood, sampled in a trial of the OX40 agonist ivuxolimab. V gene TRBV2 combines with J gene TRBJ2-3; D gene uncertain. This receptor was identified in an adult with an advanced solid tumor such as melanoma, head and neck, liver or kidney cancer. The CDR3 DNA sequence: TGTGCCAGCAGTGAAGGTCTAGGTAGCACAGATACGCAGTATTTT. Translating it yields CASSEGLGSTDTQYF.